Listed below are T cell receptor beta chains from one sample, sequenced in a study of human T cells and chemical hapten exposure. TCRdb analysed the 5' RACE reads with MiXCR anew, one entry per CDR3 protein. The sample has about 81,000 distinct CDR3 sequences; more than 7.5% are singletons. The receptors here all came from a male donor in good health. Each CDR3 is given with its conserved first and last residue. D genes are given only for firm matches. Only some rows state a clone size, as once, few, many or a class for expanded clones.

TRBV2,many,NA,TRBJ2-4,TGTGCCAGCAGTATTGGGACAGCCAAAAACATTCAGTACTTC,CASSIGTAKNIQYF
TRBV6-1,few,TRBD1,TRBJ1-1,TGTGCCAGCAGACAGGGGATGAACACTGAAGCTTTCTTT,CASRQGMNTEAFF
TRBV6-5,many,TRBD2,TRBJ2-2,TGTGCCAGCAGGGGCGGGAGTTTATACACCGGGGAGCTGTTTTTT,CASRGGSLYTGELFF
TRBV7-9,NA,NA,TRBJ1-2,TGTGCCAGCAGCTTAGGCCAGATCCCAAATGGCTACACCTTC,CASSLGQIPNGYTF
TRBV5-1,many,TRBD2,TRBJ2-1,TGCGCCAGCAGCTCCCCTAGGACTAGCGGTTCCTACAATGAGCAGTTCTTC,CASSSPRTSGSYNEQFF
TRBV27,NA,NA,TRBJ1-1,TGTGCCAGCAGTCCCCCCTTGGGTCTAAACACTGAAGCTTTCTTT,CASSPPLGLNTEAFF
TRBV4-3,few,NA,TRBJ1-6,TGCGCCAGCAGCCAAGATATCGGGTCCACTATTAATTCACCCCTCCACTTT,CASSQDIGSTINSPLHF
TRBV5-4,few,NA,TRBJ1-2,TGTGCCAGCAGGTCGTTTCGGGGCTACACCTTC,CASRSFRGYTF
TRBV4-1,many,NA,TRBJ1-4,TGCGCCAGCAGCCAAGACAGGACAGAGGATGAAAAACTGTTTTTT,CASSQDRTEDEKLFF
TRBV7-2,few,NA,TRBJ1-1,TGTGCCAGCAGGAGATCTGACACCCACACTGAAGCTTTCTTT,CASRRSDTHTEAFF
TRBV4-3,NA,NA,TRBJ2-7,TGCGCCAGCAGCCAAAAGATTAGGGCCGAGCAGTACTTC,CASSQKIRAEQYF
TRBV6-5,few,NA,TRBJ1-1,TGTGCCAGCAGTTACTCATGGGCAGGGAGCGGTGTGACTGAAGCTTTCTTT,CASSYSWAGSGVTEAFF
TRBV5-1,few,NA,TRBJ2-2,TGCGCCAGCAGCTTACAGGGGAACACCGGGGAGCTGTTTTTT,CASSLQGNTGELFF
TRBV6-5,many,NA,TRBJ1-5,TGTGCCAGCTCCGGCAACTTGGGTGATCAGCCCCAGCATTTT,CASSGNLGDQPQHF
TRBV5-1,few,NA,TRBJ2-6,TGCGCCAGCAGCTTCGAACCGTCCTCTGGGGCCAACGTCCTGACTTTC,CASSFEPSSGANVLTF
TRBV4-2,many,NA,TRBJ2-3,TGTGCCAGCAGGGTCGGGGAAGTGACAGATACGCAGTATTTT,CASRVGEVTDTQYF
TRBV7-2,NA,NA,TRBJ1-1,TGTGCCAGCAGCTTACGTAACCTCGGGGACTTGGAAGCTTTCTTT,CASSLRNLGDLEAFF
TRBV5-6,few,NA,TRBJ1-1,TGTGCCAGCAGCTTCCGGACAGTGAACACTGAAGCTTTCTTT,CASSFRTVNTEAFF
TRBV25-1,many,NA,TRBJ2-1,TGTGCCAGCCGTGGGGGGGCGGCCAATGAGCAGTTCTTC,CASRGGAANEQFF
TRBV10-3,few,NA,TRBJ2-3,TGTGCCATCAGTGAGCCGAGGAAGGCAGATACGCAGTATTTT,CAISEPRKADTQYF
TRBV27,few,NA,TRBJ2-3,TGTGCCAGCAGTTTAAGGGGATCCAGCACAGATACGCAGTATTTT,CASSLRGSSTDTQYF
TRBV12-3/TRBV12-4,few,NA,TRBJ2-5,TGTGCCAGCAGTTTAGCGCGGAGGGAGACCCAGTACTTC,CASSLARRETQYF
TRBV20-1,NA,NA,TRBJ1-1,TGCAGTGCTACCATTCGAAACACTGAAGCTTTCTTT,CSATIRNTEAFF
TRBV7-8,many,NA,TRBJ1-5,TGTGCCAGCAGCTTAGCGTTCAGGGGAGGGGGTCAGCCCCAGCATTTT,CASSLAFRGGGQPQHF
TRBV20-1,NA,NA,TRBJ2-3,TGCAGTGCTAGAGACACTACAGATACGCAGTATTTT,CSARDTTDTQYF
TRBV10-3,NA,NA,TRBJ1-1,TGTGCCATCAGTCCGGGGGTTTCGGACACTGAAGCTTTCTTT,CAISPGVSDTEAFF
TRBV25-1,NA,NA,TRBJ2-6,TGTGCCAGCAGCCCCGGGGGCGCCGACTGGGCCAACGTCCTGACTTTC,CASSPGGADWANVLTF
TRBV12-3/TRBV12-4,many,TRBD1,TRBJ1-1,TGTGCCAGCAGTAGCACGGGACAGGGGAGCACTGAAGCTTTCTTT,CASSSTGQGSTEAFF
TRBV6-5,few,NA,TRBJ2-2,TGTGCCAGCAGTTACTCAGGACCGAACACCGGGGAGCTGTTTTTT,CASSYSGPNTGELFF
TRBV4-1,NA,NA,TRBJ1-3,TGCGCCAGCAGCCAAGTCGCTGGAAACACCATATATTTT,CASSQVAGNTIYF
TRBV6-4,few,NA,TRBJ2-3,TGTGCCAGCAGTGACTTACCCTTGGCGGTGGGCACAGATACGCAGTATTTT,CASSDLPLAVGTDTQYF
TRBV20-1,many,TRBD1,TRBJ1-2,TGCAGTGCTAGAGCTGCGCTGGTGGACAGGGGGACCTATGGCTACACCTTC,CSARAALVDRGTYGYTF
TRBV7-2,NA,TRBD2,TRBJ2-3,TGTGCCAGCAGCTTACTTACGCTAGCGGAGACAGATACGCAGTATTTT,CASSLLTLAETDTQYF
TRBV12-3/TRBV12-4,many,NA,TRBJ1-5,TGTGCCAGCAGTTTTATAGCGGACCAGCCCCAGCATTTT,CASSFIADQPQHF
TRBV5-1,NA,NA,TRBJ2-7,TGCGCCAGCAGCCCCACAGGGTCCGACTACGAGCAGTACTTC,CASSPTGSDYEQYF
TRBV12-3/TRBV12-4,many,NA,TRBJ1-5,TGTGCCAGCAGTTTGTCGGGGGGTCATAGCAATCAGCCCCAGCATTTT,CASSLSGGHSNQPQHF
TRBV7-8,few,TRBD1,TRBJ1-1,TGTGCCAGCAGCTTAGTGGGGACAGGAAGAATGAACACTGAAGCTTTCTTT,CASSLVGTGRMNTEAFF
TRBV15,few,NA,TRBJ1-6,TGTGCCACCAGCAGAGATAGGAGGGCATCCTATAATTCACCCCTCCACTTT,CATSRDRRASYNSPLHF
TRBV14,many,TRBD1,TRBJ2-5,TGTGCCAGCAGCCCCAGGACAGGCCAAGAGACCCAGTACTTC,CASSPRTGQETQYF
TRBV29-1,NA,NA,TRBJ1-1,TGCAGCGTTTATCAAGGGGCCGCTGAAGCTTTCTTT,CSVYQGAAEAFF
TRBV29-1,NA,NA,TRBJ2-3,TGCAGCGTTGAAGATCGGGTAGGGGTTTCGTATTTT,CSVEDRVGVSYF
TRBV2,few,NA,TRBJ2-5,TGTGCCAGCAGTGAAGGTGATGATCCTCAAGAGACCCAGTACTTC,CASSEGDDPQETQYF
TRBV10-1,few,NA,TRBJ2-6,TGCGCCAGCAGTGACGGTTCTAGGGGCTCTGGGGCCAACGTCCTGACTTTC,CASSDGSRGSGANVLTF
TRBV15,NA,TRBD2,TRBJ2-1,TGTGCCACCAGCAGGACTAGCGGGAGATTCCCCAATGAGCAGTTCTTC,CATSRTSGRFPNEQFF
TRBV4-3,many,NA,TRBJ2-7,TGCGCCAGCAGCCAAGAAACAGGGCTTAACTACGAGCAGTACTTC,CASSQETGLNYEQYF
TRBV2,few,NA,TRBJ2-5,TGTGCCAGCAGTTTTACAGGAGTCCAAGAGACCCAGTACTTC,CASSFTGVQETQYF
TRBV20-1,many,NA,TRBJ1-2,TGCAGTGCTAGAGACCCACAGGGCAACTATGGCTACACCTTC,CSARDPQGNYGYTF
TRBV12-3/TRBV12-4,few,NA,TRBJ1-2,TGTGCCAGCAGCAAAGGGATGGCGGGCTATGGCTACACCTTC,CASSKGMAGYGYTF
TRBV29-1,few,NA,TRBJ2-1,TGCAGCGTTGAACCTAGCGTAACCTACAATGAGCAGTTCTTC,CSVEPSVTYNEQFF
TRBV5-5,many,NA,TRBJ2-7,TGTGCCAGCAGCTTGCGGCTGGGGGGAGACGAGCAGTACTTC,CASSLRLGGDEQYF
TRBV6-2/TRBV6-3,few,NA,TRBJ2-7,TGTGCCAGCAGTTTGGGGAACTCCTACGAGCAGTACTTC,CASSLGNSYEQYF
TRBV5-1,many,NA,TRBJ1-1,TGCGCCAGCAGCTTGGACAGCGGCATGAACACTGAAGCTTTCTTT,CASSLDSGMNTEAFF
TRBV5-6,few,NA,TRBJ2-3,TGTGCCAGCAGCATACAGGTGTATATGAGCACAGATACGCAGTATTTT,CASSIQVYMSTDTQYF
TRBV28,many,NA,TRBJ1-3,TGTGCCAGCGGAAAAGGGCAGTGGGGAAACACCATATATTTT,CASGKGQWGNTIYF
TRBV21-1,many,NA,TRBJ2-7,TGTGCCAGCAGCAAAGGAGGGACAGGGTACTTC,CASSKGGTGYF
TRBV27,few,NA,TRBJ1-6,TGTGCCAGCAGTTACTCGGCTAATTCACCCCTCCACTTT,CASSYSANSPLHF